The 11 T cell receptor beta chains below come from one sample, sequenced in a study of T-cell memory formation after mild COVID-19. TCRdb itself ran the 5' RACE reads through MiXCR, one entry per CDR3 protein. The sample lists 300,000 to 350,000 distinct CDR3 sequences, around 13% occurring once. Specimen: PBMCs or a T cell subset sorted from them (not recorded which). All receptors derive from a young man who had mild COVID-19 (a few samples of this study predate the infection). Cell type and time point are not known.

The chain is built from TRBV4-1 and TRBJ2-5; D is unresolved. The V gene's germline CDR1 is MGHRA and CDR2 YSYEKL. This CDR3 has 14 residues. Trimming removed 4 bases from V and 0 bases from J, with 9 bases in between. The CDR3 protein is CASSLGKYQETQYF. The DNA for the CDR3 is TGCGCCAGCAGCCTCGGCAAGTACCAAGAGACCCAGTACTTC.

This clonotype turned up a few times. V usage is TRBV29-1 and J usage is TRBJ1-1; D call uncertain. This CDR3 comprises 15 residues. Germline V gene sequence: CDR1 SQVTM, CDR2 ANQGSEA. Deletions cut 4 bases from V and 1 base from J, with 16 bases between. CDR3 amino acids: CSVVPRLTQNTEAFF. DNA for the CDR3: TGCAGCGTTGTCCCCCGGCTGACGCAGAACACTGAAGCTTTCTTT.

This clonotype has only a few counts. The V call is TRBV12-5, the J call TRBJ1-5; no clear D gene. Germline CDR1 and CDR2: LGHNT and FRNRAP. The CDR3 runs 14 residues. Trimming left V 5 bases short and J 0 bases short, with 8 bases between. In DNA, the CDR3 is TGTGCTAGTGGTCCCAGCCTTAGCAATCAGCCCCAGCATTTT. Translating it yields CASGPSLSNQPQHF.

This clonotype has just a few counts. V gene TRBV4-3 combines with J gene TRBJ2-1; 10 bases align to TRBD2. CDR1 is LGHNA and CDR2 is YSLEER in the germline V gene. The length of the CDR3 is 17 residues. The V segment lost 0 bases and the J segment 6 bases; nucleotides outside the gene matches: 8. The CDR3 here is CASSQELVAGGRNEQFF. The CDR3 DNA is TGCGCCAGCAGCCAAGAGTTAGTAGCGGGGGGACGCAATGAGCAGTTCTTC.

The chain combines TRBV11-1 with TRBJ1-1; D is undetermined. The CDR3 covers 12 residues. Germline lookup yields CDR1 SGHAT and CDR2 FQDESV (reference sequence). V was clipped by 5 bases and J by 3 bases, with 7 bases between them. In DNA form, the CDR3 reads TGTGCCAGCAGCCCCAGGTACACTGAAGCTTTCTTT. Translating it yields CASSPRYTEAFF.

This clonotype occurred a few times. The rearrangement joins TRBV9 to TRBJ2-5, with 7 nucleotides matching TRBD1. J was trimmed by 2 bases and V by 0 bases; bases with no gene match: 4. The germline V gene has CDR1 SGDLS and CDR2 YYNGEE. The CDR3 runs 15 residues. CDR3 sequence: CASSVVGGGQETQYF. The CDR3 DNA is TGTGCCAGCAGCGTAGTAGGGGGCGGGCAAGAGACCCAGTACTTC.

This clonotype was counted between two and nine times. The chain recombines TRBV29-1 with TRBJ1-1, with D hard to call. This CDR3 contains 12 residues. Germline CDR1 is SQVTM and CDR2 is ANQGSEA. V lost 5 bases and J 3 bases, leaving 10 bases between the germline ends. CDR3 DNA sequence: TGCAGCGTTAGAGGCACTGACACTGAAGCTTTCTTT. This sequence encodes CSVRGTDTEAFF.

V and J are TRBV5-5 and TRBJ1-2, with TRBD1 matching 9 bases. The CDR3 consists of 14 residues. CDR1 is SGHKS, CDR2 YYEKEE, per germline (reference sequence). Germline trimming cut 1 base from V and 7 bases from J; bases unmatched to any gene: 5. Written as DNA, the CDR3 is TGTGCCAGCAGCTTGCCGGGACAGGGAGGTGGCTACACCTTC. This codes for CASSLPGQGGGYTF.

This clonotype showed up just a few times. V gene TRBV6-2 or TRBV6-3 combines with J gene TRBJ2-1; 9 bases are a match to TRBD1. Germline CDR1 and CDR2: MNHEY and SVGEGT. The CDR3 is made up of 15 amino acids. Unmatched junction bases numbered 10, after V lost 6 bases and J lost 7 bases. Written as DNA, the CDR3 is TGTGCCAGCAGCCTGGACAGGGGCGCGTCTAATGAGCAGTTCTTC. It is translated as CASSLDRGASNEQFF.

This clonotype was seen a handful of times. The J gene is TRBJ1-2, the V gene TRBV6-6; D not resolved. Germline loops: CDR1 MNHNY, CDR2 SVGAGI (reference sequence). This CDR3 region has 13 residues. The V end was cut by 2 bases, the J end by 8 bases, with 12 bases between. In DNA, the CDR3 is TGTGCCAGCAGTTACCAGGCACAAGGGGGCTACACCTTC. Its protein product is CASSYQAQGGYTF.

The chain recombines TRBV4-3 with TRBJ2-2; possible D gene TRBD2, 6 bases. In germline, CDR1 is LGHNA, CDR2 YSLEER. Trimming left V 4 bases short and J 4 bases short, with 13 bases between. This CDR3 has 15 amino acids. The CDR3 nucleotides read TGCGCCAGCAGCCTCCAGGGACTGACCACCGGGGAGCTGTTTTTT. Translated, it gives CASSLQGLTTGELFF.